This T cell receptor beta chain was obtained from a study of T cells in localized non-small cell lung cancer. The CDR3 runs to 14 residues. Germline loops: CDR1 SGHAT, CDR2 FQNNGV. V was pared by 1 base and J by 8 bases, with 14 bases between. Assay: immunoSEQ multiplex PCR; the TCRdb copy retains only in-frame clones and omits some. The sample records tens of thousands of clones, around 85% being singletons. This rearrangement joins TRBV11-2 to TRBJ1-2; maybe TRBD1 (6 bases). The sequence was collected from a man between 40 and 70 years old with stage I lung adenocarcinoma. The source was peripheral blood, collected before any cancer treatment. CDR3: CASSLGPGVGGYTF. CDR3 coding DNA: TGTGCCAGCAGCTTAGGCCCAGGGGTCGGCGGCTACACCTTC.